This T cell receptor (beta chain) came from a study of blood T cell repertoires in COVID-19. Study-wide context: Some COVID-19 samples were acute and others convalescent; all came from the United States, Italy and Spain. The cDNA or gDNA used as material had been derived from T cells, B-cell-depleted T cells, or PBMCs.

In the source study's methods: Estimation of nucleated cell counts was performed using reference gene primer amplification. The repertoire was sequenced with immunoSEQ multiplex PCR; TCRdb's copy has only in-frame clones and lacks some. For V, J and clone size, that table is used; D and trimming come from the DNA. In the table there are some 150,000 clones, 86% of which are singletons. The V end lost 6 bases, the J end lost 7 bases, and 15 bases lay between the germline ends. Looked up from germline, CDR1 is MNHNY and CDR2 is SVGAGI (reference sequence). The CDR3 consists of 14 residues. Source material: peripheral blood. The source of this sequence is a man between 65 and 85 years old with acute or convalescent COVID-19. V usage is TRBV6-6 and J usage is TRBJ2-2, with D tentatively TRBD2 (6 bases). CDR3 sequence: CASRTSGFGGELFF. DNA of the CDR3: TGTGCCAGCAGGACTAGTGGGTTTGGCGGGGAGCTGTTTTTT.